This TCR beta chain is from a study of blood T cells in healthy people across ages. For the second PCR, which ran for about 6 to 12 cycles, a sample-barcoded 5' primer and a J-beta primer mix were used. A tag from a template-switch adaptor with 12 random nucleotides marked each cDNA molecule. TCRdb reprocessed the 5' RACE reads with MiXCR, giving one entry per CDR3 protein. The sample yields about 830,000 distinct CDR3 sequences, less than 80% seen once. Each individual donor underwent a draw of 8 to 10 milliliters of peripheral blood. Note on this clonotype: Its antigen is unknown.

Study-level findings and limits: Strong correlation linked observed beta diversity and percent naive T cells.

Trimming shortened V by 1 base and J by 2 bases, and 15 bases separated the two germline ends. In germline, CDR1 is SEHNR, CDR2 FQNEAQ (reference sequence). The CDR3 extends over 16 amino acids. This chain joins TRBV7-9 and TRBJ2-7; a weak D match, TRBD2 (5 bases). The sequenced sample was blood. This receptor was obtained from a man aged 30-40 years in good health. This chain's CDR3 is CASSLESGPRPYEQYF. The CDR3 DNA sequence: TGTGCCAGCAGCTTAGAAAGCGGCCCTAGACCCTACGAGCAGTACTTC.